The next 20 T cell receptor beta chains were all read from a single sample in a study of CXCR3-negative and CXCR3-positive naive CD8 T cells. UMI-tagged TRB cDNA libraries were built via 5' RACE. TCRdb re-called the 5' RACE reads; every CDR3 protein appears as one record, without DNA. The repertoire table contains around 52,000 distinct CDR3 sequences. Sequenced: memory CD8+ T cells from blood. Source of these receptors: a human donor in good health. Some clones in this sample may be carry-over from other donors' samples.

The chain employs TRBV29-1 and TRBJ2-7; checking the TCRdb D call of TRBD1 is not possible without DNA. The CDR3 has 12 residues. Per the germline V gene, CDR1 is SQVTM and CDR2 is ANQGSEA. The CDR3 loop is CSVQGNTYEQYF.

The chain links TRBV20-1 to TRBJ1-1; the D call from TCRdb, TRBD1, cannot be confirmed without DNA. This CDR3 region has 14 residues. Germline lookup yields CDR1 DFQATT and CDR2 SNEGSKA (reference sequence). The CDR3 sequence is CSASDRDRVTEAFF.

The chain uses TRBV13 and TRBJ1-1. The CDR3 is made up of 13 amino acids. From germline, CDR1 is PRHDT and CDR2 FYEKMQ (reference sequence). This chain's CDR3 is CASSNGLNTEAFF.

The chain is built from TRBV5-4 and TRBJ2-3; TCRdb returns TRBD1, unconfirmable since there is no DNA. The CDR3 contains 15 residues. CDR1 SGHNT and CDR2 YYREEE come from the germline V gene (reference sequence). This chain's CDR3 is CASSLVSGGGDTQYF.

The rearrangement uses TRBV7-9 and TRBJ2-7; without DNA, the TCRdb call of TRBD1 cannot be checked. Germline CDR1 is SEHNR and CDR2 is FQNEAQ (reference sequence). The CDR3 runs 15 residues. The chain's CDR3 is CASLRDRGQGYEQYF.

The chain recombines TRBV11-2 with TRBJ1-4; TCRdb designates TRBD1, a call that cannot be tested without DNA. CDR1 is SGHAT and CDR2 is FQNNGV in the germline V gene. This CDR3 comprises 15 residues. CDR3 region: CASTSGQGYAEKLFF.

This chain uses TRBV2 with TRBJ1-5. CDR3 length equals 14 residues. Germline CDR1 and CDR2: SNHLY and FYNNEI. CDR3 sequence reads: CASSEEGSNQPQHF.

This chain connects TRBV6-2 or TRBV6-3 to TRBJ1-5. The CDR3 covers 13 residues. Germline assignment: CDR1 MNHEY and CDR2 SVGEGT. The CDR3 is CASSYPGNQPQHF.

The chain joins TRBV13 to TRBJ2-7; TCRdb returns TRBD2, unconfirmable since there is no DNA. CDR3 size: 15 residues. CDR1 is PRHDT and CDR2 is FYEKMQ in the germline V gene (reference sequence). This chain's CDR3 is CASSPPGLADYEQYF.

This chain's CDR3 is CASSEAVTGWSPYEQYF. The J gene is TRBJ2-7, the V gene TRBV2; as DNA is missing, the TRBD2 call by TCRdb cannot be tested. The CDR3 sequence is 17 residues long. The germline gives CDR1 SNHLY, CDR2 FYNNEI.

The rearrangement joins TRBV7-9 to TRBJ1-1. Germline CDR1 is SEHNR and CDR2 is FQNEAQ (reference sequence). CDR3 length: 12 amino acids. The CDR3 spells CASSAVFDEAFF.

CDR3 protein: CSALDYNPISYEQYF. The chain carries TRBV20-1 and TRBJ2-7; TCRdb's assignment of TRBD2 cannot be checked, as there is no DNA. The germline V gene encodes CDR1 DFQATT and CDR2 SNEGSKA (reference sequence). The CDR3 loop spans 15 amino acids.

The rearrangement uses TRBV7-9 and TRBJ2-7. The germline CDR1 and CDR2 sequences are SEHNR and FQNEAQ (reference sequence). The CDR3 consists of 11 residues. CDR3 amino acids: CASSLLDEQYF. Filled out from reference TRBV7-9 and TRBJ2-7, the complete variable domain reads DTGVSQNPRHKITKRGQNVTFRCDPISEHNRLYWYRQTLGQGPEFLTYFQNEAQLEKSRLLSDRFSAERPKGSFSTLEIQRTEQGDSAMYLCASSLLDEQYFGPGTRLTVT.

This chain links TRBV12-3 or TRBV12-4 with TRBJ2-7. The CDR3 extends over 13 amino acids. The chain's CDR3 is CASSFGGSYEQYF.

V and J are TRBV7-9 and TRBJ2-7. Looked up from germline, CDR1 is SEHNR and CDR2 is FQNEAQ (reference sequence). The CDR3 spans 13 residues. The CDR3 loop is CASSSGPSYEQYF.

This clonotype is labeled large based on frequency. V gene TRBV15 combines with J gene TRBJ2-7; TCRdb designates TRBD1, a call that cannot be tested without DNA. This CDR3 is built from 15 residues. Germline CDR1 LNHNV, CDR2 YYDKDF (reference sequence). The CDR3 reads CATSSGTGGSYEQYF.

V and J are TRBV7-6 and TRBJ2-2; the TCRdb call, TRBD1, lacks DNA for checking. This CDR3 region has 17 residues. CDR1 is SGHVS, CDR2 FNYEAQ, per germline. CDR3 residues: CASSLTGTATNTGELFF. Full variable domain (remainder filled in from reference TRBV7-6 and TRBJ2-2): GAGVSQSPRYKVTKRGQDVALRCDPISGHVSLYWYRQALGQGPEFLTYFNYEAQQDKSGLPNDRFSAERPEGSISTLTIQRTEQRDSAMYRCASSLTGTATNTGELFFGEGSRLTVL.

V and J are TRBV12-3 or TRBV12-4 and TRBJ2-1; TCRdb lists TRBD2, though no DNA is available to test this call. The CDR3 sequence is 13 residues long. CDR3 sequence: CASRSPSRVEQFF.

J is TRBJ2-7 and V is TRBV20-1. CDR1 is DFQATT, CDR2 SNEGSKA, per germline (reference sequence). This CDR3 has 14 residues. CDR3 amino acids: CSAQPETSDYEQYF.

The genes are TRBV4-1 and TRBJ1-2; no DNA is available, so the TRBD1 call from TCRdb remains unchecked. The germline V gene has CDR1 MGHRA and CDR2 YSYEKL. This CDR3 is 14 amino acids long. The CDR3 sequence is CASSPVGQGPGYTF.